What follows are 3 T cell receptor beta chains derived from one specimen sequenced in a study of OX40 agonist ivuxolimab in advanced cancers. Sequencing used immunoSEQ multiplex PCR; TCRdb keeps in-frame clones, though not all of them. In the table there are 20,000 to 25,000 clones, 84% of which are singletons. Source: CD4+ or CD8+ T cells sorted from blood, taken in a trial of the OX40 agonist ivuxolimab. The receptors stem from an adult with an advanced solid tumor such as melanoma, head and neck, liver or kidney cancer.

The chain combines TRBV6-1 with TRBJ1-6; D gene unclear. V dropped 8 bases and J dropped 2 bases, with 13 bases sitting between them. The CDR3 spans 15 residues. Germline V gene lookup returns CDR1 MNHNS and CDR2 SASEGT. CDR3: CASEHVPPYNSPLHF. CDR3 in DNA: TGTGCCAGCGAGCACGTACCCCCCTATAATTCACCCCTCCACTTT.

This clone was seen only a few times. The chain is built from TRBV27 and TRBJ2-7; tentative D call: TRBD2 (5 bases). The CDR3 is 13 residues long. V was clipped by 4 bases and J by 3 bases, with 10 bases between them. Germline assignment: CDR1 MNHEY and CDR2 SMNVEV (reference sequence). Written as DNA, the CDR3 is TGTGCCAGCAGTTCCGGGGAAGGCTACGAGCAGTACTTC. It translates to CASSSGEGYEQYF.

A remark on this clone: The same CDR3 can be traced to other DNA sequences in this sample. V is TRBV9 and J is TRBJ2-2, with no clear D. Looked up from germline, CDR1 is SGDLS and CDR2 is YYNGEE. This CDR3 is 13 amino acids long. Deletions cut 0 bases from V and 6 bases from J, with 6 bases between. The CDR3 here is CASSVGSPGELFF. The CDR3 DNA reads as TGTGCCAGCAGCGTAGGGTCGCCCGGGGAGCTGTTTTTT.